These 20 T cell receptor beta chains came from one sample sequenced in a study of T cell responses to AZD1222 COVID-19 vaccine. TCRdb's table, derived via immunoSEQ multiplex PCR, lists solely in-frame clones and lacks some. This sample yields around 75,000 clones, of which more than 75% are seen a single time; about 13% belongs to the top ten. The starting material was peripheral blood, obtained on day 0 of AZD1222 vaccination. Every receptor here comes from an adult in good health.

CDR3 DNA: TGTGCCAGTAGTATGGTCGTCAGCTCTGGAAACACCATATATTTT. Translating it yields CASSMVVSSGNTIYF. V and J are TRBV19 and TRBJ1-3; D is unclear. The CDR3 sequence is 15 residues long. Germline loops: CDR1 LNHDA, CDR2 SQIVND (reference sequence). Trimming took 3 bases from V and 0 from J, leaving 9 bases between them.

This clone has more than one count but fewer than ten. This sequence joins TRBV7-9 and TRBJ2-1, with 8 bases aligning to TRBD1. The CDR3 has 15 residues. V shed 0 bases and J 5 bases; nucleotides not matched to a gene: 3. Germline V CDR1 and CDR2: SEHNR, FQNEAQ (reference sequence). CDR3 amino acids: CASSLAGRGHNEQFF. In DNA form, the CDR3 reads TGTGCCAGCAGCTTAGCCGGCAGGGGGCACAATGAGCAGTTCTTC. Variable domain in full (rest from reference TRBV7-9 and TRBJ2-1): DTGVSQNPRHKITKRGQNVTFRCDPISEHNRLYWYRQTLGQGPEFLTYFQNEAQLEKSRLLSDRFSAERPKGSFSTLEIQRTEQGDSAMYLCASSLAGRGHNEQFFGPGTRLTVL.

The chain has TRBV7-2 and TRBJ2-1; D remains unclear. This CDR3 region has 13 residues. Germline V gene data show CDR1 as SGHTA and CDR2 as FQGNSA. V was pared by 5 bases and J by 9 bases, with 14 bases between. The CDR3 DNA is TGTGCCAGCAGCCCATTAGCCTGGCTTGAGCAGTTCTTC. Amino acids: CASSPLAWLEQFF.

DNA for the CDR3: TGTGCCAGCAGTTTAGGCGGGGGACCACTAACCGGGGAGCTGTTTTTT. This gives the protein CASSLGGGPLTGELFF. The J gene is TRBJ2-2, the V gene TRBV6-2 or TRBV6-3; 7 bases map to TRBD2. J lost 5 bases, V lost 4 bases, and 10 bases had no gene match. Germline V gene sequence: CDR1 MNHEY, CDR2 SVGEGT. The CDR3 is 16 residues long.

The V and J genes are TRBV7-3 and TRBJ2-1, with D perhaps TRBD1 or TRBD2 (6 bases each). Looked up from germline, CDR1 is SGHTA and CDR2 is FQGTGA. CDR3 size: 15 residues. Trimming took off 2 bases at V and 4 bases at J, with 12 bases between the two ends. The CDR3 reads CASSLGGPRYNEQFF. The CDR3 region has the DNA TGTGCCAGCAGCTTAGGGGGGCCTAGGTACAATGAGCAGTTCTTC.

This clone was observed a single time. The CDR3 loop is CASSLKTDEKLFF. The CDR3 nucleotides read TGTGCCAGCAGCTTAAAGACTGATGAAAAACTGTTTTTT. The chain links TRBV7-2 to TRBJ1-4; unclear D gene. The V end was cut by 2 bases, the J end by 6 bases, with 7 bases between. The CDR3 contains 13 residues. CDR1 and CDR2 (germline): SGHTA, FQGNSA. Supplemented by reference TRBV7-2 and TRBJ1-4, the full variable domain reads GAGVSQSPSNKVTEKGKDVELRCDPISGHTALYWYRQSLGQGLEFLIYFQGNSAPDKSGLPSDRFSAERTGGSVSTLTIQRTQQEDSAVYLCASSLKTDEKLFFGSGTQLSVL.

This clone came up a few times. The CDR3 is CASSSGGGDGNTIYF. CDR3 nucleotide sequence: TGCGCCAGCAGCTCCGGTGGTGGGGACGGAAACACCATATATTTT. The chain links TRBV5-1 to TRBJ1-3, with D possibly TRBD1 on 5 matching bases. Looked up from germline, CDR1 is SGHRS and CDR2 is YFSETQ. V lost 3 bases and J lost 4, with 14 bases in between. The CDR3 has 15 amino acids.

The rearrangement uses TRBV24-1 and TRBJ2-1; 8 nucleotides agree with TRBD1. Germline CDR1 KGHDR, CDR2 SFDVKD. The CDR3 extends over 16 amino acids. The V segment lost 3 bases and the J segment 4 bases; nucleotides outside the gene matches: 7. CDR3: CATSDGDRLPYNEQFF. DNA for the CDR3: TGTGCCACCAGTGATGGGGACAGGCTACCTTACAATGAGCAGTTCTTC.

The V call is TRBV6-5, the J call TRBJ2-5, with D possibly called TRBD1 or TRBD2 (5 bases each). CDR3 length: 14 amino acids. CDR1 and CDR2 (germline): MNHEY, SVGAGI. Between the trimmed V and J ends, which lost 6 bases and 5 bases, there was a span of 16 bases. The CDR3, as DNA: TGTGCCAGCAGCGACCTTGGGACGGTCGAGACCCAGTACTTC. This codes for CASSDLGTVETQYF.

This sequence joins TRBV10-1 and TRBJ2-7; TRBD1 matches at 8 bases. The ends lost 6 bases at V and 6 bases at J; junction bases unmatched: 7. Per germline, CDR1 WNHNN and CDR2 SYGVQD (reference sequence). The CDR3 length is 13 residues. CDR3 sequence reads: CASSQGAKGEQYF. CDR3 nucleotide sequence: TGCGCCAGCAGCCAGGGGGCGAAGGGCGAGCAGTACTTC.

This chain joins TRBV7-3 and TRBJ2-5; weak D call: TRBD1 (6 bases). Trimming shortened V by 2 bases and J by 4 bases, and 17 bases separated the two germline ends. This CDR3 is 16 amino acids long. Germline V CDR1 and CDR2: SGHTA, FQGTGA. The chain's CDR3 is CASSLYEGVGGETQYF. The DNA of the CDR3 is TGTGCCAGCAGCTTATATGAGGGGGTAGGTGGAGAGACCCAGTACTTC. Variable domain in full (rest from reference TRBV7-3 and TRBJ2-5): GAGVSQTPSNKVTEKGKYVELRCDPISGHTALYWYRQSLGQGPEFLIYFQGTGAADDSGLPNDRFFAVRPEGSVSTLKIQRTERGDSAVYLCASSLYEGVGGETQYFGPGTRLLVL.

The CDR3 loop reads CASSDGVRAEKLFF. For the CDR3, the DNA is TGTGCCAGCAGTGATGGGGTCAGGGCCGAAAAACTGTTTTTT. J is TRBJ1-4 and V is TRBV6-1, with D perhaps TRBD1 (5 bases). The V gene lost 3 bases and the J gene lost 8 bases, with 13 bases spanning the gap. This CDR3 region has 14 residues. CDR1 and CDR2 from the germline V gene are MNHNS and SASEGT.

This chain uses TRBV15 with TRBJ1-1; tentative D call: TRBD1 (5 bases). This CDR3 contains 13 residues. Trimming cost V 5 bases and J 4 bases, with 11 bases left between them. The germline gives CDR1 LNHNV, CDR2 YYDKDF (reference sequence). In DNA, the CDR3 is TGTGCCACCAGCGTTTTCGGGGGCACTGAAGCTTTCTTT. Its translation is CATSVFGGTEAFF. The whole variable domain, filled in from reference TRBV15 and TRBJ1-1, reads DAMVIQNPRYQVTQFGKPVTLSCSQTLNHNVMYWYQQKSSQAPKLLFHYYDKDFNNEADTPDNFQSRRPNTSFCFLDIRSPGLGDTAMYLCATSVFGGTEAFFGQGTRLTVV.

J is TRBJ1-2 and V is TRBV18; weak D call: TRBD1 (6 bases). The germline V gene has CDR1 KGHSH and CDR2 LQKENI. Trimming pared 5 bases from V and 6 bases from J, leaving 13 bases between. CDR3 length: 13 amino acids. This CDR3 reads CASSATGPDGYTF. As DNA, the CDR3 is TGTGCCAGCTCAGCGACAGGTCCAGATGGCTACACCTTC.

DNA for the CDR3: TGTGCCAGAAGCTATCCCGGGGACGAAAAACTGTTTTTT. Its translation is CARSYPGDEKLFF. The chain employs TRBV5-3 and TRBJ1-4; D possibly corresponds to TRBD1 (5 bases). TRBV5-3 is an open reading frame, and its role is uncertain. V dropped 3 bases and J dropped 8 bases, with 11 bases sitting between them. The CDR3 sequence is 13 residues long.

This rearrangement joins TRBV14 to TRBJ1-6; D is undetermined. This CDR3 is 16 amino acids long. V was trimmed by 0 bases and J by 7 bases, leaving 13 bases between them. The germline CDR1 and CDR2 sequences are SGHDN and FVKESK. DNA of the CDR3: TGTGCCAGCAGCCAAGATTACGGGGTAGCAAATTCACCCCTCCACTTT. Translating gives CASSQDYGVANSPLHF.

This clone was detected a few times. V gene TRBV4-3 combines with J gene TRBJ1-1; D is possibly TRBD1 (6 bases). V lost 0 bases and J 4 bases, leaving 12 bases between the germline ends. The CDR3 extends over 15 amino acids. CDR1 LGHNA and CDR2 YSLEER come from the germline V gene. The CDR3 reads CASSQDGGAGTEAFF. For the CDR3, the DNA is TGCGCCAGCAGCCAAGATGGGGGGGCTGGCACTGAAGCTTTCTTT.

The gene calls are TRBV6-5 and TRBJ2-1; 13 bases match TRBD2. The CDR3 contains 15 residues. Germline assignment: CDR1 MNHEY and CDR2 SVGAGI. The trim removed 0 bases at V and 9 bases at J, leaving 2 bases unmatched. As DNA, the CDR3 is TGTGCCAGCAGTTACTCCGGACTAGCGGGGGTTGAGCAGTTCTTC. It yields the protein CASSYSGLAGVEQFF.

The chain links TRBV28 to TRBJ2-1, with 9 nucleotides matching TRBD1. Trimming cost V 6 bases and J 4 bases; bases outside gene matches: 7. Germline values: CDR1 MDHEN, CDR2 SYDVKM. The CDR3 is 15 amino acids. The CDR3 DNA reads as TGTGCCAGCAGCTCCGGACAGGGGCCGTACAATGAGCAGTTCTTC. Translating it yields CASSSGQGPYNEQFF.

This clone has a single count. This chain links TRBV29-1 with TRBJ1-1; 8 bases map to TRBD1. Germline V gives CDR1 SQVTM, CDR2 ANQGSEA. V lost 7 bases to trimming and J lost 1 base; unmatched junction nucleotides: 2. This CDR3 has 12 amino acids. DNA of the CDR3: TGCAGCGGCGGACAGGGGAACACTGAAGCTTTCTTT. It yields the protein CSGGQGNTEAFF.